The TCR beta chain described here comes from a study of CD8 T cells in Susac syndrome. Study overall: There were Susac syndrome patients who were therapy-naive at blood draw, others on corticosteroids, and others on intravenous immunoglobulin alone.

With random hexamers, about 0.5 to 1 ug RNA was reverse transcribed. TCRdb reanalysed the immunoSEQ multiplex PCR reads using MiXCR and keeps one entry per CDR3 protein. The sample yields about 150,000 distinct CDR3 sequences, about 95% seen once. In blood CD8+ and CD4+ T cells, TCR beta underwent sequencing. Patients with Susac syndrome showed fulfilment of recently defined diagnostic criteria for definite or probable disease. Germline-derived CDR1 and CDR2 are SGHTA and FQGNSA. V dropped 4 bases and J dropped 4 bases, with 8 bases sitting between them. The CDR3 has 13 amino acids. The sequenced sample was CD4+ T cells from PBMCs. The chain recombines TRBV7-2 with TRBJ1-5; no reliable D call. The TCR was taken from a human donor with Susac syndrome. CDR3 protein: CASSSSSNQPQHF. The CDR3 DNA follows: TGTGCCAGCAGCTCCAGCTCAAATCAGCCCCAGCATTTT.